The subject of this entry is one TCR beta chain. Its target is not known. This specimen comes from a study of shared clonotypes between healthy human individuals. Study-wide points: Of the naive CD4 clonotypes, about 5% were shared across a handful of donors.

The CDR3 has 13 residues. V dropped 6 bases and J dropped 2 bases, with 11 bases sitting between them. CDR1 MNHEY and CDR2 SVGAGI come from the germline V gene. Sorted-subset replicate PCR reactions were performed with about 200 ng DNA, corresponding to about 30,000 T cell genomes. Repertoires were generated with immunoSEQ multiplex PCR, while TCRdb's copy carries only in-frame clones and drops some. The sample contains under 1,100,000 clones, approximately 80% of which appear only once. Source material: memory CD4+ T cells from PBMCs. The subset denotes: CD45RA-negative fraction. V usage is TRBV6-5 and J usage is TRBJ2-7; TRBD1 might be the D (6 bases). The sequence was obtained from a man in his late teens or twenties in good health. Some clones in this sample may be carry-over from other donors' samples. CDR3 residues: CASSRGTPYEQYF. The CDR3 coding sequence is TGTGCCAGCAGCAGGGGCACACCCTACGAGCAGTACTTC.